The 3 T cell receptor beta chains in this list originate from one sample, sequenced in a study of blood T cell repertoires in COVID-19 (dated by TCRdb to 2018 to 2020). The library came from the immunoSEQ multiplex PCR assay. As stored in TCRdb, this immuneACCESS dataset retains in-frame rearrangements with V and J assigned. A fraction of the clones does not appear; measured against another copy, unresolved V genes explain less than half of the discrepancy, and the remainder lacks a known reason. This sample comprises 110,000 or so clones, about 80% of them detected only once. The ten largest clones represent approximately 8.1% of the sample. Sample: peripheral blood. Receptor source: a woman in her thirties or forties with acute or convalescent COVID-19.

This rearrangement joins TRBV5-1 to TRBJ1-2; maybe TRBD1 (5 bases). Trimming shortened V by 3 bases and J by 5 bases, and 11 bases separated the two germline ends. The CDR3 totals 13 residues. Germline V CDR1 and CDR2: SGHRS, YFSETQ. The CDR3 DNA follows: TGCGCCAGCAGCTCCCCGGACACTTATGGCTACACCTTC. The encoded protein is CASSSPDTYGYTF.

The J gene is TRBJ2-7, the V gene TRBV6-5; TRBD1 might be the D (6 bases). V lost 6 bases and J 9 bases, leaving 18 bases between the germline ends. The length of the CDR3 is 13 residues. Germline loops: CDR1 MNHEY, CDR2 SVGAGI. The CDR3 spells CASSTGQRYRQYF. The DNA of the CDR3 is TGTGCCAGCAGCACCGGACAGAGGTATAGGCAGTACTTC.

The V and J genes are TRBV29-1 and TRBJ2-1; D is possibly TRBD2 (5 bases). Between the trimmed V and J ends, which lost 6 bases and 0 bases, there was a span of 9 bases. Germline CDR1 reads SQVTM; CDR2 reads ANQGSEA. The CDR3 extends over 13 amino acids. This chain's CDR3 is CSVGVISYNEQFF. The CDR3 coding sequence is TGCAGCGTCGGGGTAATCTCCTACAATGAGCAGTTCTTC.